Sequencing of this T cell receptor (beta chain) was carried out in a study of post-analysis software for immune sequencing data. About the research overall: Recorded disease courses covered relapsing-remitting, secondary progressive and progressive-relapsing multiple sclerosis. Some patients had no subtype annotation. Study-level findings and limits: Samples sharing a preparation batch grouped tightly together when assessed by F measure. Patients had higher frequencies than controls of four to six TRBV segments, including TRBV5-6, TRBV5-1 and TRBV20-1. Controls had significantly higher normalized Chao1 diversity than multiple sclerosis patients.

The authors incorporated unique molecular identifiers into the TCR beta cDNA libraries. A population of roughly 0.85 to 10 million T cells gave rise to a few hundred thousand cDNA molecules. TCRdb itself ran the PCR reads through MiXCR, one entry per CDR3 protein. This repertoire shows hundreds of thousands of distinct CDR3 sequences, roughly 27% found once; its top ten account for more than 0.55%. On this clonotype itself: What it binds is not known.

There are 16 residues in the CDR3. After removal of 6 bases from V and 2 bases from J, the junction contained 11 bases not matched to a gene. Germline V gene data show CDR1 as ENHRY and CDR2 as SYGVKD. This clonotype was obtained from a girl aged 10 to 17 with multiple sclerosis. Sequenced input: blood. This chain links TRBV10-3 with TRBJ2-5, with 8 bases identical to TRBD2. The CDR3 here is CAISEGGLAGQETQYF. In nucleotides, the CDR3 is TGTGCCATCAGCGAGGGCGGATTAGCGGGGCAAGAGACCCAGTACTTC.